These T cell receptor beta chains were read from a single sample in a study of CD8 T cells in Susac syndrome. TCRdb itself ran the immunoSEQ multiplex PCR reads through MiXCR, one entry per CDR3 protein. The sample has 85,000 to 95,000 distinct CDR3 sequences, about 94% seen once. The source material was CD4+ T cells from PBMCs. The source is a human donor with Susac syndrome. Each CDR3 is given with its conserved first and last residue. A D gene is named only where the DNA matches it firmly. Some rows have no size entry. The others give once, few or many, or a class for an expanded clone.

D: .
J: TRBJ1-1
size: .
V: TRBV28
DNA: TGTGCCAGCAGTTTGTTACAGATGAACACTGAAGCTTTCTTT
CDR3: CASSLLQMNTEAFF

D: .
J: TRBJ1-5
size: .
V: TRBV15
DNA: TGTGCCACCAGCAGTCGCGCCGCGGGAAATCAGCCCCAGCATTTT
CDR3: CATSSRAAGNQPQHF

D: TRBD1
J: TRBJ1-1
size: .
V: TRBV5-1
DNA: TGCGCCACCCGGGACAGGGACACTGAAGCTTTCTTT
CDR3: CATRDRDTEAFF

D: .
J: TRBJ1-5
size: .
V: TRBV6-2/TRBV6-3
DNA: TGTGCCAGCAGTTACTCCGATAGGGCCCAGCATTTT
CDR3: CASSYSDRAQHF

D: .
J: TRBJ1-2
size: .
V: TRBV19
DNA: TGTGCCAGTAATCTCGGTTATGGCTACACCTTC
CDR3: CASNLGYGYTF

D: .
J: TRBJ2-5
size: .
V: TRBV7-8
DNA: TGTGCCAGCAGCTCAGGACGACCCCAACCCCAGTACTTC
CDR3: CASSSGRPQPQYF

D: .
J: TRBJ1-1
size: once
V: TRBV29-1
DNA: TGCAGCGCTTCGGAGGGGAACACTGAAGCTTTCTTT
CDR3: CSASEGNTEAFF

D: .
J: TRBJ2-5
size: .
V: TRBV29-1
DNA: TGCAGCGTTGAGACCGGTTTAGGAGAGACCCAGTACTTC
CDR3: CSVETGLGETQYF

D: .
J: TRBJ2-2
size: .
V: TRBV3-1
DNA: TGTGCCAGCAGCCAAGGAACGGCGGCGGAGCTGTTTTTT
CDR3: CASSQGTAAELFF

D: .
J: TRBJ2-3
size: .
V: TRBV7-2
DNA: TGTGCCAGCAGCGTAGGGGCTTCTCGCACAGATACGCAGTATTTT
CDR3: CASSVGASRTDTQYF

D: .
J: TRBJ1-1
size: .
V: TRBV9
DNA: TGTGCCAGCAGCATGGGGGTGGACACTGAAGCTTTCTTT
CDR3: CASSMGVDTEAFF

D: .
J: TRBJ1-2
size: .
V: TRBV20-1
DNA: TGCAGTGCTAGACCGCCTGGGGGAGACTATGGCTACACCTTC
CDR3: CSARPPGGDYGYTF

D: .
J: TRBJ2-2
size: .
V: TRBV4-3
DNA: TGCGCCAGCAGCCAAGAAAAGGGGAGAACCGGGGAGCTGTTTTTT
CDR3: CASSQEKGRTGELFF

D: .
J: TRBJ1-5
size: .
V: TRBV6-5
DNA: TGTGCCAGCAGTCGGGCCAGTCCCCCAGGGCCCCAGCATTTT
CDR3: CASSRASPPGPQHF

D: .
J: TRBJ2-7
size: .
V: TRBV30
DNA: TGTGCCTGGACCCCGGACAGTTACTACGAGCAGTACTTC
CDR3: CAWTPDSYYEQYF

D: TRBD1
J: TRBJ2-1
size: .
V: TRBV27
DNA: TGTGCCAGCACCCGCGGACAGGAAAACAATGAGCAGTTCTTC
CDR3: CASTRGQENNEQFF

D: TRBD1
J: TRBJ1-1
size: once
V: TRBV2
DNA: TGTGCCAGCACCTTCGACAGGGGGAGAAACACTGAAGCTTTCTTT
CDR3: CASTFDRGRNTEAFF

D: TRBD1
J: TRBJ1-2
size: .
V: TRBV30
DNA: TGTGCCTGGAGCATGGACAGGGTCTTCTATGGCTACACCTTC
CDR3: CAWSMDRVFYGYTF

D: .
J: TRBJ2-1
size: once
V: TRBV9
DNA: TGTGCCAGCAGCGTAGGGGATCGCCCGCACCGGGATGAGCAGTTCTTC
CDR3: CASSVGDRPHRDEQFF

D: .
J: TRBJ2-7
size: .
V: TRBV2
DNA: TGTGCCAGCAGTGAAGGGGGCTGGGTTTACGAGCAGTACTTC
CDR3: CASSEGGWVYEQYF

D: .
J: TRBJ1-2
size: .
V: TRBV2
DNA: TGTGCCAGCAGTGAGACAAGGGGGATGGGAGGCTACACCTTC
CDR3: CASSETRGMGGYTF

D: .
J: TRBJ1-4
size: once
V: TRBV9
DNA: TGTGCCAGCAGCAAAGGGAAAAAACTGTTTTTT
CDR3: CASSKGKKLFF

D: .
J: TRBJ2-3
size: few
V: TRBV20-1
DNA: TGCAGTGCTAGAGACCGAGGGGATACGCAGTATTTT
CDR3: CSARDRGDTQYF

D: .
J: TRBJ1-1
size: .
V: TRBV23-1
DNA: TGCGCCAGCAGTCTCGACAGGCCCCTAACGTGCAGCACTGAAGCTTTCTTT
CDR3: CASSLDRPLTCSTEAFF

D: TRBD2
J: TRBJ2-4
size: .
V: TRBV28
DNA: TGTGCCAGCAGTGCCGGGGGGGCCAAAAACATTCAGTACTTC
CDR3: CASSAGGAKNIQYF

D: .
J: TRBJ1-3
size: .
V: TRBV18
DNA: TGTGCCAGCTCACCGGACGGGCTTAGCTCTGGAAACACCATATATTTT
CDR3: CASSPDGLSSGNTIYF

D: .
J: TRBJ2-7
size: .
V: TRBV4-3
DNA: TGCGCCAGCAGCCAAGATGGGCAGGGTCACTACGAGCAGTACTTC
CDR3: CASSQDGQGHYEQYF

D: TRBD1
J: TRBJ1-6
size: .
V: TRBV6-5
DNA: TGTGCCAGCACCATAGGGACAGGCCTTAATTCACCCCTCCACTTT
CDR3: CASTIGTGLNSPLHF

D: .
J: TRBJ2-5
size: .
V: TRBV5-4
DNA: TGTGCCAGCAGCTTACCAGGGGACGGGAAGACCCAGTACTTC
CDR3: CASSLPGDGKTQYF

D: TRBD1
J: TRBJ2-7
size: .
V: TRBV5-1
DNA: TGCGCCAGCAGCCTCTCTGGGACAGGGCCCCCCTACGAGCAGTACTTC
CDR3: CASSLSGTGPPYEQYF

D: .
J: TRBJ1-6
size: .
V: TRBV20-1
DNA: TGCAGTGCTAGAGATGTAGGACTGATAAATTCACCCCTCCACTTT
CDR3: CSARDVGLINSPLHF

D: .
J: TRBJ2-6
size: .
V: TRBV29-1
DNA: TGCAGCGTCTTAACAGCCGCTGGGGCCAACGTCCTGACTTTC
CDR3: CSVLTAAGANVLTF

D: TRBD2
J: TRBJ2-1
size: once
V: TRBV4-1
DNA: TGCGCCAGCAGCCGCGGCCCGGGACTATTGGATGAGCAGTTCTTC
CDR3: CASSRGPGLLDEQFF

D: TRBD1
J: TRBJ2-7
size: .
V: TRBV2
DNA: TGTGCCAGCAGCCGACAGGGCGACTACGAGCAGTACTTC
CDR3: CASSRQGDYEQYF

D: .
J: TRBJ2-1
size: .
V: TRBV4-1
DNA: TGCGCCAGCAGCCATCGCTTAGACTCAAATGAGCAGTTCTTC
CDR3: CASSHRLDSNEQFF

D: TRBD1
J: TRBJ1-5
size: .
V: TRBV7-2
DNA: TGTGCCAGCAGCTGGACAGGGTCCAATCAGCCCCAGCATTTT
CDR3: CASSWTGSNQPQHF

D: TRBD2
J: TRBJ2-2
size: .
V: TRBV13
DNA: TGTGCCAGCAGCTCCATACTAGCGGGGAACACCGGGGAGCTGTTTTTT
CDR3: CASSSILAGNTGELFF

D: TRBD1
J: TRBJ2-1
size: .
V: TRBV7-9
DNA: TGTGCCAGCAGTTCCTCCGGGACAGGAAATTTTAATGAGCAGTTCTTC
CDR3: CASSSSGTGNFNEQFF

D: .
J: TRBJ2-1
size: .
V: TRBV4-1
DNA: TGCGCCAGCAGCCAAGATAGGGGGGGCCCGGACAATGAGCAGTTCTTC
CDR3: CASSQDRGGPDNEQFF

D: .
J: TRBJ2-7
size: .
V: TRBV28
DNA: TGTGCCAGCAGTCCTTTTGGACGCTCCTACGAGCAGTACTTC
CDR3: CASSPFGRSYEQYF

D: TRBD1
J: TRBJ1-6
size: .
V: TRBV3-1
DNA: TGTGCCAGCAGCCAAGGGGCAGGGGGAAGTTCACCCCTCCACTTT
CDR3: CASSQGAGGSSPLHF

D: TRBD1
J: TRBJ2-3
size: .
V: TRBV5-1
DNA: TGCGCCAGCAGCTTGAACCCAGGGGGCAGAGATACGCAGTATTTT
CDR3: CASSLNPGGRDTQYF

D: .
J: TRBJ2-1
size: once
V: TRBV3-1
DNA: TGTGCCAGCAGCCAAGCCAGGGGAAATGAGCAGTTCTTC
CDR3: CASSQARGNEQFF

D: .
J: TRBJ1-2
size: .
V: TRBV30
DNA: TGTGCCTGGAGTGTAGAGGGCGGACTCGGCTACACCTTC
CDR3: CAWSVEGGLGYTF

D: .
J: TRBJ2-6
size: once
V: TRBV23-1
DNA: TGCGCCAGCAGTCAATCCGCTGGCTCTGGGGCCAACGTCCTGACTTTC
CDR3: CASSQSAGSGANVLTF

D: TRBD1
J: TRBJ2-7
size: .
V: TRBV3-1
DNA: TGTGCCAGCAGCCAGGGACAGGATCGCTACGAGCAGTACTTC
CDR3: CASSQGQDRYEQYF

D: TRBD1
J: TRBJ2-1
size: once
V: TRBV20-1
DNA: TGCAGTTACCGACAGGGGGTGGGTGAGCAGTTCTTC
CDR3: CSYRQGVGEQFF

D: .
J: TRBJ1-1
size: .
V: TRBV11-2
DNA: TGTGCCAGCAGCTTACGGTTTCGAGAGACGACTTTCTTT
CDR3: CASSLRFRETTFF

D: .
J: TRBJ1-1
size: .
V: TRBV6-6
DNA: TGTGCCAGCACCCAAACGAAGGCTGAAGCTTTCTTT
CDR3: CASTQTKAEAFF

D: .
J: TRBJ2-2
size: .
V: TRBV24-1
DNA: TGTGCCACCCGCGGGAACACCGGGGAGCTGTTTTTT
CDR3: CATRGNTGELFF

D: .
J: TRBJ2-1
size: .
V: TRBV14
DNA: TGTGCCAGCAGCCCAGCCCGGGGCGGTGAGCAGTTCTTC
CDR3: CASSPARGGEQFF

D: .
J: TRBJ1-6
size: .
V: TRBV9
DNA: TGTGCCAGCAGCCCAGGGCCCCGGAATTCACCCCTCCACTTT
CDR3: CASSPGPRNSPLHF

D: .
J: TRBJ2-1
size: .
V: TRBV18
DNA: TGTGCCAGCTCACCTACCGAGGTGTATTACAATGAGCAGTTCTTC
CDR3: CASSPTEVYYNEQFF

D: TRBD1
J: TRBJ2-3
size: .
V: TRBV10-3
DNA: TGTGCCATCGGGGAGACAGGGGGTGCAGATACGCAGTATTTT
CDR3: CAIGETGGADTQYF

D: .
J: TRBJ1-2
size: .
V: TRBV15
DNA: TGTGCCACCAGCAGCTTTGGGGATTATGGCTACACCTTC
CDR3: CATSSFGDYGYTF

D: .
J: TRBJ1-3
size: .
V: TRBV30
DNA: TGTGCCTGGAGTCAAGGCTCTGGAAACACCATATATTTT
CDR3: CAWSQGSGNTIYF

D: .
J: TRBJ2-7
size: once
V: TRBV30
DNA: TGTGCCTGGATTCCCCGCTCGCCCCTGACGAACCACGAGCAGTACTTC
CDR3: CAWIPRSPLTNHEQYF

D: .
J: TRBJ1-4
size: once
V: TRBV29-1
DNA: TGCAGCGTTGAAGAGCACTATGAAAAACTGTTTTTT
CDR3: CSVEEHYEKLFF

D: .
J: TRBJ2-2
size: .
V: TRBV29-1
DNA: TGCAGCGTTGAGGGGGGTAGCACCGGGGAGCTGTTTTTT
CDR3: CSVEGGSTGELFF

D: TRBD2
J: TRBJ2-3
size: .
V: TRBV7-3
DNA: TGTGCCAGCAGCTTAGGAGAAGCGGGGTCAGATACGCAGTATTTT
CDR3: CASSLGEAGSDTQYF